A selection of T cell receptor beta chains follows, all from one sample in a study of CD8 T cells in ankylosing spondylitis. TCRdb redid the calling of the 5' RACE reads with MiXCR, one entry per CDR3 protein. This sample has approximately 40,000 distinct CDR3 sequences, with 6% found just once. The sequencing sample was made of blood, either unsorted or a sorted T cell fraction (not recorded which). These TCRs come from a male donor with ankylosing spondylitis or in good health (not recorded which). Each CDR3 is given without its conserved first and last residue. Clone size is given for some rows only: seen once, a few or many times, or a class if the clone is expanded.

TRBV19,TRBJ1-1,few,ASTTMGRTEAF
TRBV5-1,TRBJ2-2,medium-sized,ASSLIPGPGELF
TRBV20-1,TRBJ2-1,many,SARDLARLAGKYNEQF
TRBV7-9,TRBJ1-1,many,ASSFIQGRMNTEAF
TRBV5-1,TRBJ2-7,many,ASSLVQLDYEQY
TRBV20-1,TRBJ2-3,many,SARRGTSTDTQY
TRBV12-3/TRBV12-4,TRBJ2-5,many,ASSLIPGQKETQY
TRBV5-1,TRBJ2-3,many,ASSLASGNTDTQY
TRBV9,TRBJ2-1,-,ASGAPGRNEQF
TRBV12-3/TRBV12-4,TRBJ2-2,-,TCSLVSVAGGFGGELF
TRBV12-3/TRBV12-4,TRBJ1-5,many,ASSLDRRNQPQH
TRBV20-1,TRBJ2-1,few,SAHTSGRITEQF
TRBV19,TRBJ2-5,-,ASSTRDFQETQY
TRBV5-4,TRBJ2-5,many,ASSWGRETQY
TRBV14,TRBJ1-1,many,ASSQGLYTEAF
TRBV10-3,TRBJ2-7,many,AISEGTYEQY
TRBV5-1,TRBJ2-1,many,ASNTVPANEQF
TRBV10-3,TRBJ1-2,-,AISEGQESYGYT
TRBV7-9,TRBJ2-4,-,ASSSLGLAKNIQY
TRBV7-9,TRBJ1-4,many,ASSLAGSLTTFATNEKLF
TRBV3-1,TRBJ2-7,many,ASSLSTRTYEQY
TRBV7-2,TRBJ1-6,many,ASSFVGSPLH
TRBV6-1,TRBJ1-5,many,ASRDTLDQPQH
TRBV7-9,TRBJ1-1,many,ASSSTGFTEAF
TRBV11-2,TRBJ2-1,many,ASSLVPGLTYNEQF
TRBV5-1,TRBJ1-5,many,ASSLMGNTNQPQH
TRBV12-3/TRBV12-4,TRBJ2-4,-,ASSHGFRLAKNIQY
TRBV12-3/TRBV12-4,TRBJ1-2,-,ASSLNLKTEN